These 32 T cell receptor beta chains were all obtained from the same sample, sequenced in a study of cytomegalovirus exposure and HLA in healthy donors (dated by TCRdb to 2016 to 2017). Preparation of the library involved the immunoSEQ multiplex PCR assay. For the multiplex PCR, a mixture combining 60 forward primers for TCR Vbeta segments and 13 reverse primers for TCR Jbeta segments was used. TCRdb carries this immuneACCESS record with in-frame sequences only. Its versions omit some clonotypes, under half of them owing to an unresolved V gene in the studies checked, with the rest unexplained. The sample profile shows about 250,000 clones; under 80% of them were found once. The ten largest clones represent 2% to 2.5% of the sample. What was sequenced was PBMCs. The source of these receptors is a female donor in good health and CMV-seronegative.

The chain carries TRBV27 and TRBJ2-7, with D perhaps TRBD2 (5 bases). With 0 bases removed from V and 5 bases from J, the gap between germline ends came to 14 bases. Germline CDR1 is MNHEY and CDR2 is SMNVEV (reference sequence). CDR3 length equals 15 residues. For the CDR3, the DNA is TGTGCCAGCAGTTTATCGGGTGGGAGATCTGACGAGCAGTACTTC. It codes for CASSLSGGRSDEQYF.

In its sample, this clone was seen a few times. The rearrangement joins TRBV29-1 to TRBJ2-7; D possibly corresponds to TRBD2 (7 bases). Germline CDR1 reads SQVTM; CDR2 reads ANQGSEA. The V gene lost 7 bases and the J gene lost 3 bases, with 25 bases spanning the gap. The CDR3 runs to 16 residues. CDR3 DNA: TGCAGCGCCCGGGGGAAATCGGGGGGCCCCGTCTACGAGCAGTACTTC. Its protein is CSARGKSGGPVYEQYF.

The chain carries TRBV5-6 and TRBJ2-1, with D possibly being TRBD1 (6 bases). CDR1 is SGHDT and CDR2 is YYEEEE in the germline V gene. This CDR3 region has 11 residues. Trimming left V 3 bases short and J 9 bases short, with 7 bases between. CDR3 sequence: CASSWDIEQFF. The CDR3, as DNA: TGTGCCAGCAGCTGGGACATTGAGCAGTTCTTC.

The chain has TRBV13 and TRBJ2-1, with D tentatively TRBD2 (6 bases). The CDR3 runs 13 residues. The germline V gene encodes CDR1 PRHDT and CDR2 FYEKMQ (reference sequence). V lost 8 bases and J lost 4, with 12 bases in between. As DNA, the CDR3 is TGTGCCAGCCGACTAGAGGCGTACAATGAGCAGTTCTTC. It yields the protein CASRLEAYNEQFF.

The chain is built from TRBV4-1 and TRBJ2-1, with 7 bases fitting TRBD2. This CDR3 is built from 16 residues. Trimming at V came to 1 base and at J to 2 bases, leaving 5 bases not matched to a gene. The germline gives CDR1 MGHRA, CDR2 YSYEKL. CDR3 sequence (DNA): TGCGCCAGCAGCCAAGGGGGAGGGCTGACCTACAATGAGCAGTTCTTC. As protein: CASSQGGGLTYNEQFF.

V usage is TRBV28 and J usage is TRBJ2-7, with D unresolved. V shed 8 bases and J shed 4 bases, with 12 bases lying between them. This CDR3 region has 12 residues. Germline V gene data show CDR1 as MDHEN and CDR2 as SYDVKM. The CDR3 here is CASSSPGYEQYF. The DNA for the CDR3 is TGTGCCAGCTCCTCTCCCGGTTACGAGCAGTACTTC.

CDR3 loop: CASSLLGQGAGYGYTF. The CDR3 nucleotides read TGTGCCAGCAGCTTACTAGGTCAGGGGGCAGGGTATGGCTACACCTTC. The chain links TRBV7-8 to TRBJ1-2; 8 bases are a match to TRBD1. The CDR3 is 16 residues long. V lost 2 bases and J lost 5; bases outside the gene matches: 10. CDR1 and CDR2 (germline): SGHVS, FQNEAQ.

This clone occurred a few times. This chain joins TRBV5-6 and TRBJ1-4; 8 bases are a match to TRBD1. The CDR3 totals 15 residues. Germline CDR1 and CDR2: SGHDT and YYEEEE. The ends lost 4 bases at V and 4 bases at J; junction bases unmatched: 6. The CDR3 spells CASSVFRGLNEKLFF. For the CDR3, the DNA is TGTGCCAGCAGCGTGTTCAGGGGGCTTAATGAAAAACTGTTTTTT.

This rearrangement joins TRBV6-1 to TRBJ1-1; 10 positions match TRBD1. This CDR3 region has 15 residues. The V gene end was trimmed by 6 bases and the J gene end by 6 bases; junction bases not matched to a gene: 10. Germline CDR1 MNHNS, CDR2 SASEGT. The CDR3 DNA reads TGTGCCAGCAGGGACAGGGGGAGGGTAAACGCTGAAGCTTTCTTT. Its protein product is CASRDRGRVNAEAFF.

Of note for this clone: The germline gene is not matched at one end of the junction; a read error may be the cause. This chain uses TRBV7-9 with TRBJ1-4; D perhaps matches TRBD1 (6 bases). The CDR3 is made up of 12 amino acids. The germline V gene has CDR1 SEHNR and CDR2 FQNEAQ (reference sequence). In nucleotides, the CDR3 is TGTTCCAGCAGCTTAGGGACAGAAAAACTGTTTTTT. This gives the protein CSSSLGTEKLFF.

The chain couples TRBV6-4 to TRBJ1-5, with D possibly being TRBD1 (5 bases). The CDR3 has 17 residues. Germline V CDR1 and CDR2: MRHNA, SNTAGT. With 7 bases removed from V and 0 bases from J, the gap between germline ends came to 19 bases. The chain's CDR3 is CASTSAMTEYSNQPQHF. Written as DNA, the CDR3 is TGTGCCAGCACAAGTGCCATGACAGAGTATAGCAATCAGCCCCAGCATTTT.

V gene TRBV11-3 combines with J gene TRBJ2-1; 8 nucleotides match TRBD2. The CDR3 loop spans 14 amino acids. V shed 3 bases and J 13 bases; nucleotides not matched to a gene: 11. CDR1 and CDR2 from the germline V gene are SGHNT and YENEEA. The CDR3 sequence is CASSFTRTSPQQFF. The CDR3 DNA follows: TGTGCCAGCAGCTTCACCCGGACTAGCCCCCAACAGTTCTTC. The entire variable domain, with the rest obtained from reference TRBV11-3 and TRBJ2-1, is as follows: EAGVVQSPRYKIIEKKQPVAFWCNPISGHNTLYWYLQNLGQGPELLIRYENEEAVDDSQLPKDRFSAERLKGVDSTLKIQPAELGDSAVYLCASSFTRTSPQQFFGPGTRLTVL.

The CDR3 coding sequence is TGCGCCAGTAGCAGGGGGCCCCACGAGCAGTACTTC. Residues: CASSRGPHEQYF. The chain is built from TRBV4-1 and TRBJ2-7; TRBD1 matches at 8 bases. CDR3 size: 12 residues. V dropped 9 bases and J dropped 5; count of bases not matched to a gene: 6. CDR1 and CDR2 (germline): MGHRA, YSYEKL.

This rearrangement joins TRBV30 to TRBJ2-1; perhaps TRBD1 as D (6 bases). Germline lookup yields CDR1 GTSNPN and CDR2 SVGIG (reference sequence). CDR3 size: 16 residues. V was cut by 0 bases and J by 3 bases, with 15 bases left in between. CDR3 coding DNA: TGTGCCTGGAGTGTACGGGGCAGGGGAAGCTACAATGAGCAGTTCTTC. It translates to CAWSVRGRGSYNEQFF.

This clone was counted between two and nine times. In nucleotides, the CDR3 is TGTGCCATCAGTGAGTCCGTGAACACTGAAGCTTTCTTT. Its protein product is CAISESVNTEAFF. V is TRBV10-3 and J is TRBJ1-1; D not certain. V was pared by 0 bases and J by 0 bases, with 2 bases between. CDR1 and CDR2 (germline): ENHRY, SYGVKD. CDR3 size: 13 residues.

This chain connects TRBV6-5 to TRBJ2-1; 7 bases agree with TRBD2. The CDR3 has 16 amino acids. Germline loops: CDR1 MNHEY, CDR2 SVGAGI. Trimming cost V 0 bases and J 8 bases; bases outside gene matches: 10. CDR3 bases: TGTGCCAGCAGTTACTCGAGAACGGGAGGTTTTGATGAGCAGTTCTTC. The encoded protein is CASSYSRTGGFDEQFF.

Here the CDR3 reads CASSLPGYYNEQFF. CDR3 DNA sequence: TGTGCCAGCAGTCTCCCCGGGTACTACAATGAGCAGTTCTTC. The chain recombines TRBV28 with TRBJ2-1; D is ambiguous. Germline assignment: CDR1 MDHEN and CDR2 SYDVKM. Trimming cost V 5 bases and J 3 bases, with 11 bases left between them. The CDR3 extends over 14 amino acids.

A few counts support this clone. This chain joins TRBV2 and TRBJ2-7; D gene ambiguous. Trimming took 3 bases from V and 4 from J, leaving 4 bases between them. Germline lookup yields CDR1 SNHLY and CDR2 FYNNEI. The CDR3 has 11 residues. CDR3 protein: CASSERYEQYF. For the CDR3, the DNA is TGTGCCAGCAGTGAGCGATACGAGCAGTACTTC. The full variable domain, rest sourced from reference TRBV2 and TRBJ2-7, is EPEVTQTPSHQVTQMGQEVILRCVPISNHLYFYWYRQILGQKVEFLVSFYNNEISEKSEIFDDQFSVERPDGSNFTLKIRSTKLEDSAMYFCASSERYEQYFGPGTRLTVT.

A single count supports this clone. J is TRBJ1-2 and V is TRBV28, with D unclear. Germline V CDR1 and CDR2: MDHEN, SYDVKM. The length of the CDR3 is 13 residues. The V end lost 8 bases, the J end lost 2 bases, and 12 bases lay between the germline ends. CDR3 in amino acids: CASGGMSNYGYTF. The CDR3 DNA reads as TGTGCCAGCGGTGGCATGTCAAACTATGGCTACACCTTC.

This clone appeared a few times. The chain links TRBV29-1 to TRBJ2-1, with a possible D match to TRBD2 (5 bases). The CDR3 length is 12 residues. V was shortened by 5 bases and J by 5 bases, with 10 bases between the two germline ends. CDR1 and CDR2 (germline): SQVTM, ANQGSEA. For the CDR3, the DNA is TGCAGCGTTCGGAGCGGAAACAATGAGCAGTTCTTC. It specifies CSVRSGNNEQFF.

CDR3 protein: CAISEGRGGSYNEQFF. Here the CDR3 DNA reads TGTGCCATCAGTGAAGGTCGAGGCGGGAGTTACAATGAGCAGTTCTTC. The chain uses TRBV10-3 and TRBJ2-1, with 7 bases aligning to TRBD2. The V gene's germline CDR1 is ENHRY and CDR2 SYGVKD. V shed 3 bases, J shed 4 bases, and the junction held 9 bases outside the gene matches. The CDR3 loop spans 16 amino acids.

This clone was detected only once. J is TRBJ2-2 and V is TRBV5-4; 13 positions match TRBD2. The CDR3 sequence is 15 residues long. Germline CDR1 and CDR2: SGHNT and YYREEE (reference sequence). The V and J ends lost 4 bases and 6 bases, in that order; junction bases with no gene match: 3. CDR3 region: CASSRGTSGAGELFF. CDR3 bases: TGTGCCAGCAGCCGCGGGACTAGCGGGGCCGGGGAGCTGTTTTTT.

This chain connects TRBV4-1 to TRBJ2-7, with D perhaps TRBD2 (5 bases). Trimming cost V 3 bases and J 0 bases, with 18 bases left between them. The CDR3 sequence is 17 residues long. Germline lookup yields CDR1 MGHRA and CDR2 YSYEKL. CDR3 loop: CASSQIPGIASSYEQYF. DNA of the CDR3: TGCGCCAGCAGCCAGATACCCGGGATCGCCAGCTCCTACGAGCAGTACTTC.

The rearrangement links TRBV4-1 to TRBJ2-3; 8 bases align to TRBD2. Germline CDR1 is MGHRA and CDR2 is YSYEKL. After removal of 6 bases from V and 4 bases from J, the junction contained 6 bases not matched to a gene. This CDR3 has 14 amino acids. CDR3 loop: CASSPSGSADTQYF. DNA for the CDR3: TGCGCCAGCAGTCCAAGCGGGAGCGCAGATACGCAGTATTTT.

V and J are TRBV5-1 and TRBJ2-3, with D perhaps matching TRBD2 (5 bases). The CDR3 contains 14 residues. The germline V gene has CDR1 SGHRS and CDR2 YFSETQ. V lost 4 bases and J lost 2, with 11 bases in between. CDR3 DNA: TGCGCCAGCAGCGTCTACCGGGACACAGATACGCAGTATTTT. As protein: CASSVYRDTDTQYF.

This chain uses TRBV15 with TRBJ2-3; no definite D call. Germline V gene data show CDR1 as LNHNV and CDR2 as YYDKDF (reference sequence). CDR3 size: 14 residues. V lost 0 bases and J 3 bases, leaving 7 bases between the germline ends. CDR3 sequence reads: CATSRDSPTDTQYF. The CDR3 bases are TGTGCCACCAGCAGAGACTCCCCTACAGATACGCAGTATTTT.

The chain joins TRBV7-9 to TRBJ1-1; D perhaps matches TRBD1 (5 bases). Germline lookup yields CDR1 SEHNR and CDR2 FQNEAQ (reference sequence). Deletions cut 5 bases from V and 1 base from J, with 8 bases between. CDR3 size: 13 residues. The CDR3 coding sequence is TGTGCCAGCAGCGTGGACACGAACACTGAAGCTTTCTTT. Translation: CASSVDTNTEAFF.

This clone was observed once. CDR3 region: CASSLQGGNTEAFF. In DNA form, the CDR3 reads TGTGCCAGCTCCCTACAGGGCGGGAACACTGAAGCTTTCTTT. The V call is TRBV7-2, the J call TRBJ1-1; D possibly corresponds to TRBD1 (6 bases). The CDR3 has 14 amino acids. Trimming took off 8 bases at V and 1 base at J, with 14 bases between the two ends. Germline CDR1 SGHTA, CDR2 FQGNSA.

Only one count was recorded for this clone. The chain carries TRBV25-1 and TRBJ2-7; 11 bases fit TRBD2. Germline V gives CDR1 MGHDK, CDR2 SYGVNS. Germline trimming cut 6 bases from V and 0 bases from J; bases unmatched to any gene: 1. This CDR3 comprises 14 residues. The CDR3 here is CASRTSGSSYEQYF. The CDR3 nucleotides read TGTGCCAGCAGAACTAGCGGGAGCTCCTACGAGCAGTACTTC.

CDR3 region: CASSLAQTIEETQYF. CDR3 DNA: TGCGCCAGCAGCTTGGCCCAGACAATAGAGGAGACCCAGTACTTC. V and J are TRBV5-1 and TRBJ2-5; D is uncertain. This CDR3 is built from 15 residues. Trimming stripped 0 bases from V and 5 bases from J, with 14 bases between. The V gene's germline CDR1 is SGHRS and CDR2 YFSETQ. Full variable domain (missing parts from reference TRBV5-1 and TRBJ2-5): KAGVTQTPRYLIKTRGQQVTLSCSPISGHRSVSWYQQTPGQGLQFLFEYFSETQRNKGNFPGRFSGRQFSNSRSEMNVSTLELGDSALYLCASSLAQTIEETQYFGPGTRLLVL.

The CDR3 loop is CATSSGLASYEQYF. CDR3 DNA: TGTGCCACCAGCTCGGGACTAGCGAGTTACGAGCAGTACTTC. V gene TRBV6-1 combines with J gene TRBJ2-5; 10 nucleotides line up with TRBD2. The tail of the sequence fits TRBJ2-7 better, so the J call may be wrong. The V gene's germline CDR1 is MNHNS and CDR2 SASEGT. The CDR3 is 14 amino acids.

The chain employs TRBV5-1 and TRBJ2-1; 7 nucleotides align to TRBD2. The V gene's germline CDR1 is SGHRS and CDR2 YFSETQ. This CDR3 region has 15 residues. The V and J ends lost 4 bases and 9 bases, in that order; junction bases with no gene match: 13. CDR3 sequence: CASSPLGRELGEQFF. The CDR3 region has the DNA TGCGCCAGCAGCCCCTTAGGGCGGGAGCTCGGTGAGCAGTTCTTC.